The rows below give T cell receptor beta chains drawn from one sample of a study of T cells in Graves' hyperthyroidism and ophthalmopathy. Each CDR3 protein is one row after TCRdb ran MiXCR on the multiplex PCR reads. The sample has about 350,000 distinct CDR3 sequences; around 13% are singletons. The sample consisted of blood. All receptors come from a woman in her twenties or thirties with Graves' hyperthyroidism. Each CDR3 is given with its conserved first and last residue. D genes are given only for firm matches. The size entry is marked missing in some rows and otherwise reads once, few, many or a size class.

clone_size: few; d_call: -; v_call: TRBV30; j_call: TRBJ1-1; cdr3_aa: CAWSPQLGSLLTEAFF; cdr3_nt: TGTGCCTGGAGCCCTCAACTTGGGTCGCTGTTGACTGAAGCTTTCTTT
clone_size: -; d_call: TRBD1; v_call: TRBV18; j_call: TRBJ2-7; cdr3_aa: CASSAGQGPYEQYF; cdr3_nt: TGTGCCAGCTCAGCTGGACAGGGCCCCTACGAGCAGTACTTC
clone_size: many; d_call: TRBD2; v_call: TRBV20-1; j_call: TRBJ2-7; cdr3_aa: CSARGVGEQYF; cdr3_nt: TGCAGTGCTCGGGGGGTTGGCGAGCAGTACTTC
clone_size: many; d_call: TRBD2; v_call: TRBV28; j_call: TRBJ2-1; cdr3_aa: CASIGKREDDNEQFF; cdr3_nt: TGTGCCAGCATCGGCAAGCGGGAGGACGACAATGAGCAGTTCTTC
clone_size: -; d_call: -; v_call: TRBV27; j_call: TRBJ2-1; cdr3_aa: CASSLRAASSYNEQFF; cdr3_nt: TGTGCCAGCAGTTTAAGAGCCGCAAGCTCCTACAATGAGCAGTTCTTC
clone_size: -; d_call: -; v_call: TRBV7-9; j_call: TRBJ2-7; cdr3_aa: CASSSLVRWASYEQYF; cdr3_nt: TGTGCCAGCAGCTCCTTGGTGAGGTGGGCCTCCTACGAGCAGTACTTC
clone_size: many; d_call: -; v_call: TRBV19; j_call: TRBJ1-5; cdr3_aa: CASSISRDTFNQPQHF; cdr3_nt: TGTGCCAGTAGTATCAGCCGGGACACCTTCAATCAGCCCCAGCATTTT
clone_size: -; d_call: TRBD2; v_call: TRBV2; j_call: TRBJ2-3; cdr3_aa: CASNPGLAGAADTQYF; cdr3_nt: TGTGCCAGCAATCCGGGACTAGCGGGAGCTGCAGATACGCAGTATTTT
clone_size: many; d_call: -; v_call: TRBV28; j_call: TRBJ1-5; cdr3_aa: CASSLLYRDLGYQPQHF; cdr3_nt: TGTGCCAGCAGTCTCTTATACCGGGACCTGGGGTATCAGCCCCAGCATTTT
clone_size: many; d_call: TRBD2; v_call: TRBV20-1; j_call: TRBJ2-7; cdr3_aa: CSAGMGTSSEQYF; cdr3_nt: TGCAGTGCCGGTATGGGGACTAGTTCGGAGCAGTACTTC
clone_size: -; d_call: -; v_call: TRBV5-6; j_call: TRBJ2-5; cdr3_aa: CASSSMAGVGETQYF; cdr3_nt: TGTGCCAGCAGCTCGATGGCCGGGGTGGGGGAGACCCAGTACTTC
clone_size: -; d_call: -; v_call: TRBV3-1; j_call: TRBJ2-4; cdr3_aa: CASSQDEGSVIQYF; cdr3_nt: TGTGCCAGCAGCCAAGATGAGGGTTCGGTCATTCAGTACTTC
clone_size: -; d_call: TRBD1; v_call: TRBV19; j_call: TRBJ2-3; cdr3_aa: CAGTYDGTGSDTQYF; cdr3_nt: TGTGCCGGTACATACGACGGGACAGGGTCAGATACGCAGTATTTT
clone_size: -; d_call: -; v_call: TRBV7-2; j_call: TRBJ1-1; cdr3_aa: CASSFDGGVNTEAFF; cdr3_nt: TGTGCCAGCAGCTTCGACGGAGGTGTGAACACTGAAGCTTTCTTT
clone_size: many; d_call: -; v_call: TRBV7-8; j_call: TRBJ2-1; cdr3_aa: CASSPTPKDNEQFF; cdr3_nt: TGTGCCAGCAGCCCGACCCCTAAAGACAATGAGCAGTTCTTC
clone_size: -; d_call: TRBD1; v_call: TRBV18; j_call: TRBJ2-2; cdr3_aa: CASSSGTGGSTGELFF; cdr3_nt: TGTGCCAGCTCATCGGGGACAGGGGGCTCAACCGGGGAGCTGTTTTTT
clone_size: many; d_call: -; v_call: TRBV29-1; j_call: TRBJ2-7; cdr3_aa: CSVGVGTAYEQYF; cdr3_nt: TGCAGCGTTGGGGTGGGGACCGCCTACGAGCAGTACTTC
clone_size: many; d_call: -; v_call: TRBV7-9; j_call: TRBJ2-7; cdr3_aa: CASSLVQDGEQYF; cdr3_nt: TGTGCCAGCAGCTTAGTTCAGGACGGGGAGCAGTACTTC
clone_size: -; d_call: -; v_call: TRBV5-5; j_call: TRBJ1-5; cdr3_aa: CASSLTGDSNQPQHF; cdr3_nt: TGTGCCAGCAGCCTGACAGGAGATAGCAATCAGCCCCAGCATTTT
clone_size: -; d_call: TRBD2; v_call: TRBV12-3/TRBV12-4; j_call: TRBJ2-7; cdr3_aa: CASSPGTSGSSYEQYF; cdr3_nt: TGTGCCAGCAGTCCCGGGACTAGCGGAAGCTCCTACGAGCAGTACTTC
clone_size: many; d_call: -; v_call: TRBV7-3; j_call: TRBJ1-1; cdr3_aa: CASSFEGGTEAFF; cdr3_nt: TGTGCCAGCAGCTTCGAAGGCGGCACTGAAGCTTTCTTT
clone_size: -; d_call: -; v_call: TRBV20-1; j_call: TRBJ2-7; cdr3_aa: CSASDQLNEQYF; cdr3_nt: TGCAGTGCTAGCGACCAGCTGAACGAGCAGTACTTC
clone_size: few; d_call: -; v_call: TRBV3-1; j_call: TRBJ1-1; cdr3_aa: CASSQESGWSEAFF; cdr3_nt: TGTGCCAGCAGCCAAGAATCCGGTTGGTCTGAAGCTTTCTTT
clone_size: many; d_call: TRBD1; v_call: TRBV6-5; j_call: TRBJ1-3; cdr3_aa: CASSYGRGQGGNTIYF; cdr3_nt: TGTGCCAGCAGTTACGGAAGGGGGCAAGGTGGAAACACCATATATTTT
clone_size: few; d_call: TRBD1; v_call: TRBV7-2; j_call: TRBJ2-3; cdr3_aa: CASSLAWQGGTDTQYF; cdr3_nt: TGTGCCAGCAGCTTAGCTTGGCAGGGGGGCACAGATACGCAGTATTTT
clone_size: many; d_call: -; v_call: TRBV2; j_call: TRBJ1-2; cdr3_aa: CASSAPKTTNYGYTF; cdr3_nt: TGTGCCAGCAGTGCCCCGAAGACCACTAACTATGGCTACACCTTC
clone_size: once; d_call: -; v_call: TRBV19; j_call: TRBJ1-2; cdr3_aa: CASSINFGTRYGYTF; cdr3_nt: TGTGCCAGTAGTATAAACTTCGGCACCCGGTATGGCTACACCTTC
clone_size: -; d_call: -; v_call: TRBV7-2; j_call: TRBJ2-6; cdr3_aa: CASSFYRAGANVLTF; cdr3_nt: TGTGCCAGCAGCTTCTACAGGGCTGGGGCCAACGTCCTGACTTTC
clone_size: few; d_call: -; v_call: TRBV9; j_call: TRBJ2-1; cdr3_aa: CASSTQQGGDEQFF; cdr3_nt: TGTGCCAGCAGCACACAACAGGGAGGCGATGAGCAGTTCTTC
clone_size: -; d_call: TRBD2; v_call: TRBV9; j_call: TRBJ2-1; cdr3_aa: CASSVGVAGSDGSEQFF; cdr3_nt: TGTGCCAGCAGCGTAGGGGTAGCGGGATCGGACGGGAGTGAGCAGTTCTTC
clone_size: -; d_call: -; v_call: TRBV5-4; j_call: TRBJ2-3; cdr3_aa: CASTGDGARGSDTQYF; cdr3_nt: TGTGCCAGCACCGGGGATGGAGCTAGGGGGTCAGATACGCAGTATTTT
clone_size: few; d_call: TRBD2; v_call: TRBV20-1; j_call: TRBJ2-1; cdr3_aa: CSARLAGETLGEQFF; cdr3_nt: TGCAGTGCTAGACTAGCGGGAGAGACCCTGGGTGAGCAGTTCTTC
clone_size: many; d_call: -; v_call: TRBV5-5; j_call: TRBJ1-2; cdr3_aa: CASFGTYHGYTF; cdr3_nt: TGTGCCAGCTTCGGCACTTATCATGGCTACACCTTC